These 28 T cell receptor beta chains share one sample of origin, sequenced in a study of cytomegalovirus exposure and HLA in healthy donors. PCR amplification relied on 60 Vbeta primers (plus 13 Jbeta primers). Method: immunoSEQ multiplex PCR; TCRdb's copy keeps in-frame clones and lacks some. The sample lists over 150,000 clones; approximately 80% were seen once. The sample consisted of PBMCs. All receptors derive from a man younger than 35 in good health and CMV-seronegative.

The chain is built from TRBV2 and TRBJ1-1; no reliable D call. The CDR3 totals 13 residues. In germline, CDR1 is SNHLY, CDR2 FYNNEI. The V and J ends lost 5 bases and 5 bases respectively, with 12 bases between them. The CDR3 region has the DNA TGTGCCAGCAGTACGGCCCTCGGGACTGAAGCTTTCTTT. Amino acids: CASSTALGTEAFF.

The chain uses TRBV6-5 and TRBJ2-4; the D gene is possibly TRBD2 (6 bases). The CDR3 extends over 14 amino acids. V was pared by 7 bases and J by 7 bases, with 17 bases between. CDR1 and CDR2 from the germline V gene are MNHEY and SVGAGI. CDR3 coding DNA: TGTGCCAGCACCCGCGGGATCACCAGCAACATTCAGTACTTC. Translating it yields CASTRGITSNIQYF.

This clone was counted a single time. This rearrangement joins TRBV5-1 to TRBJ1-1; 12 bases agree with TRBD1. Trimming cost V 2 bases and J 2 bases; bases outside gene matches: 1. CDR3 length equals 15 residues. In germline, CDR1 is SGHRS, CDR2 YFSETQ. In DNA form, the CDR3 reads TGCGCCAGCAGCTTCGGGACAGGGGGCAACACTGAAGCTTTCTTT. Its protein product is CASSFGTGGNTEAFF.

This clone was detected only a few times. This sequence joins TRBV6-5 and TRBJ1-4, with 7 bases lining up with TRBD1. Germline CDR1 reads MNHEY; CDR2 reads SVGAGI. The V and J ends lost 4 bases and 7 bases, in that order; junction bases with no gene match: 6. This CDR3 is built from 14 residues. The CDR3 DNA reads TGTGCCAGCAGTTCTGGGACAGTGGGTGAAAAACTGTTTTTT. This translates into CASSSGTVGEKLFF.

This chain links TRBV5-1 with TRBJ2-7; D remains ambiguous. Germline V lookup: CDR1 SGHRS, CDR2 YFSETQ. V was shortened by 0 bases and J by 0 bases, with 10 bases between the two germline ends. This CDR3 has 15 amino acids. CDR3: CASSLDASSSYEQYF. Written as DNA, the CDR3 is TGCGCCAGCAGCTTGGACGCGTCGAGCTCCTACGAGCAGTACTTC.

This sequence joins TRBV7-2 and TRBJ2-4; TRBD2 matches at 11 bases. Germline CDR1 and CDR2: SGHTA and FQGNSA. There are 17 residues in the CDR3. V lost 4 bases to trimming and J lost 0 bases; unmatched junction nucleotides: 5. CDR3 region: CASSSLAGGPAKNIQYF. The CDR3 DNA follows: TGTGCCAGCAGCTCCTTAGCGGGGGGGCCAGCCAAAAACATTCAGTACTTC.

The chain is built from TRBV11-3 and TRBJ2-3; a weak D match, TRBD2 (5 bases). The V gene's germline CDR1 is SGHNT and CDR2 YENEEA. The length of the CDR3 is 12 residues. V was pared by 4 bases and J by 5 bases, with 7 bases between. Here the CDR3 reads CASSSEGDTQYF. As DNA, the CDR3 is TGTGCCAGCAGCTCTGAGGGAGATACGCAGTATTTT.

The V gene is TRBV2, the J gene TRBJ1-2; 9 bases agree with TRBD1. The CDR3 covers 13 residues. The V and J ends lost 6 bases and 2 bases, in that order; junction bases with no gene match: 1. The germline gives CDR1 SNHLY, CDR2 FYNNEI. In nucleotides, the CDR3 is TGTGCCAGCAGACAGGGGGCGAACTATGGCTACACCTTC. The encoded protein is CASRQGANYGYTF.

The rearrangement links TRBV5-1 to TRBJ1-1, with TRBD1 identical over 8 bases. V lost 1 base and J lost 5; bases outside the gene matches: 4. Germline CDR1 and CDR2: SGHRS and YFSETQ. The CDR3 runs to 14 residues. CDR3 sequence: CASSLSTGGTEAFF. The CDR3 DNA reads as TGCGCCAGCAGCTTGTCTACAGGGGGGACTGAAGCTTTCTTT.

The chain joins TRBV4-3 to TRBJ1-3; tentatively, D is TRBD1 (6 bases). The CDR3 spans 15 residues. V lost 0 bases and J lost 2, with 8 bases in between. CDR1 and CDR2 (germline): LGHNA, YSLEER. The CDR3 nucleotides read TGCGCCAGCAGCCAAGACAGGGGAGCTGGAAACACCATATATTTT. Encoded protein: CASSQDRGAGNTIYF.

This chain connects TRBV5-1 to TRBJ1-3; D gene uncertain. V shed 0 bases and J shed 4 bases, with 5 bases lying between them. The length of the CDR3 is 13 residues. The germline V gene encodes CDR1 SGHRS and CDR2 YFSETQ. Here the CDR3 reads CASSLGGGNTIYF. CDR3 sequence (DNA): TGCGCCAGCAGCTTGGGCGGAGGAAACACCATATATTTT.

The chain joins TRBV9 to TRBJ2-2, with D possibly TRBD1 on 6 matching bases. Trimming cost V 3 bases and J 2 bases, with 14 bases left between them. The CDR3 runs to 16 residues. Looked up from germline, CDR1 is SGDLS and CDR2 is YYNGEE. CDR3 nucleotides: TGTGCCAGCAGCGCCTTTACGGGACAAAACACCGGGGAGCTGTTTTTT. Encoded protein: CASSAFTGQNTGELFF.

This chain uses TRBV6-5 with TRBJ1-2; D is unclear. The CDR3 has 15 residues. The germline V and J ends were trimmed by 8 bases and 7 bases, with 23 bases remaining between them. Per germline, CDR1 MNHEY and CDR2 SVGAGI. The CDR3 DNA follows: TGTGCCAGCCGAGAACCGCGGGGAGGAGCCGGTGGCTACACCTTC. Residues: CASREPRGGAGGYTF.

CDR3 in amino acids: CASSWDTYEQYF. The CDR3 DNA reads TGTGCCAGCAGCTGGGACACCTACGAGCAGTACTTC. The V call is TRBV5-6, the J call TRBJ2-7, with D perhaps matching TRBD1 (6 bases). The CDR3 is made up of 12 amino acids. Looked up from germline, CDR1 is SGHDT and CDR2 is YYEEEE. With 3 bases removed from V and 2 bases from J, the gap between germline ends came to 6 bases.

This chain connects TRBV7-2 to TRBJ2-7; TRBD1 matches at 9 bases. V shed 4 bases, J shed 5 bases, and the junction held 6 bases outside the gene matches. The CDR3 covers 14 residues. Germline V gives CDR1 SGHTA, CDR2 FQGNSA. The CDR3 nucleotides are TGTGCCAGCAGCTCGGGACAGGGACTGGACGAGCAGTACTTC. Protein: CASSSGQGLDEQYF.

The chain combines TRBV5-6 with TRBJ2-7, with D possibly being TRBD1 (5 bases). This CDR3 is built from 15 residues. V was clipped by 1 base and J by 5 bases, with 16 bases between them. The germline V gene has CDR1 SGHDT and CDR2 YYEEEE. CDR3 amino acids: CASSLYRLGFHEQYF. Here the CDR3 DNA reads TGTGCCAGCAGCTTGTACAGGTTGGGTTTTCACGAGCAGTACTTC.

This rearrangement joins TRBV4-1 to TRBJ2-4, with D perhaps TRBD2 (6 bases). Germline CDR1 MGHRA, CDR2 YSYEKL. Between the trimmed V and J ends, which lost 0 bases and 11 bases, there was a span of 14 bases. The CDR3 is 14 residues long. The CDR3 reads CASSQEGVVAVQYF. The CDR3 DNA follows: TGCGCCAGCAGCCAAGAGGGGGTGGTAGCGGTTCAGTACTTC.

V is TRBV7-8 and J is TRBJ2-2, with D uncertain. Trimming took 3 bases from V and 5 from J, leaving 13 bases between them. Looked up from germline, CDR1 is SGHVS and CDR2 is FQNEAQ. The CDR3 has 15 residues. The DNA for the CDR3 is TGTGCCAGCAGCTTCCGCACAGCCTTTACCGGGGAGCTGTTTTTT. Translating gives CASSFRTAFTGELFF.

This rearrangement joins TRBV19 to TRBJ2-1, with 11 positions matching TRBD2. The CDR3 extends over 15 amino acids. V was clipped by 6 bases and J by 4 bases; unmatched bases: 5. CDR1 LNHDA and CDR2 SQIVND come from the germline V gene (reference sequence). DNA for the CDR3: TGTGCCAGTAGAGCAGCTAGCGGGGGGTACAATGAGCAGTTCTTC. Its protein is CASRAASGGYNEQFF. Full variable domain (rest looked up from reference TRBV19 and TRBJ2-1): DGGITQSPKYLFRKEGQNVTLSCEQNLNHDAMYWYRQDPGQGLRLIYYSQIVNDFQKGDIAEGYSVSREKKESFPLTVTSAQKNPTAFYLCASRAASGGYNEQFFGPGTRLTVL.

This sequence joins TRBV13 and TRBJ1-3, with D unclear. Trimming cost V 4 bases and J 4 bases, with 14 bases left between them. Looked up from germline, CDR1 is PRHDT and CDR2 is FYEKMQ (reference sequence). This CDR3 is 15 amino acids long. The DNA of the CDR3 is TGTGCCAGCAGCTCCCTATTCGCCGGGGGAAACACCATATATTTT. This sequence encodes CASSSLFAGGNTIYF.

The rearrangement joins TRBV27 to TRBJ1-2; the D gene is possibly TRBD1 (5 bases). The germline gives CDR1 MNHEY, CDR2 SMNVEV (reference sequence). There are 12 residues in the CDR3. Trimming stripped 8 bases from V and 6 bases from J, with 13 bases between. CDR3 bases: TGTGCCAGCGCTCGGCTGGGGCATGGCTACACCTTC. Translation: CASARLGHGYTF.

This rearrangement joins TRBV7-9 to TRBJ1-2, with D unresolved. The germline CDR1 and CDR2 sequences are SEHNR and FQNEAQ (reference sequence). The CDR3 has 16 residues. V shed 0 bases and J shed 6 bases, with 17 bases lying between them. The CDR3 DNA reads as TGTGCCAGCAGCTTAGCGGTGACCTTCCAGGTGAATGGCTACACCTTC. It translates to CASSLAVTFQVNGYTF.

The chain recombines TRBV5-1 with TRBJ2-6, with a weak D call TRBD1 (5 bases). The V and J ends lost 4 bases and 4 bases respectively, with 12 bases between them. CDR1 is SGHRS, CDR2 YFSETQ, per germline. The CDR3 extends over 15 amino acids. CDR3 coding DNA: TGCGCCAGCAGCATGACAGACCCCGGGGCCAACGTCCTGACTTTC. It codes for CASSMTDPGANVLTF.

This clone has only one observation. The chain uses TRBV27 and TRBJ2-1; D unresolved. Trimming left V 6 bases short and J 2 bases short, with 11 bases between. The CDR3 spans 14 residues. The germline CDR1 and CDR2 sequences are MNHEY and SMNVEV (reference sequence). CDR3 sequence (DNA): TGTGCCAGCAGGGTGGAGTTCCCCTACAATGAGCAGTTCTTC. It encodes CASRVEFPYNEQFF.

The genes are TRBV4-2 and TRBJ2-7, with TRBD1 identical over 9 bases. The CDR3 runs to 14 residues. Unmatched junction bases numbered 8, after V lost 8 bases and J lost 3 bases. In germline, CDR1 is LGHNA, CDR2 YNFKEQ. In DNA, the CDR3 is TGTGCCAGCGCCTCCGGGACAGGGAACTACGAGCAGTACTTC. Translation: CASASGTGNYEQYF.

This chain links TRBV5-1 with TRBJ2-7; TRBD1 is a possible D gene (8 bases). Deletions cut 0 bases from V and 7 bases from J, with 26 bases between. The germline gives CDR1 SGHRS, CDR2 YFSETQ. The CDR3 covers 18 residues. The CDR3 loop reads CASSLAGQGLGTTGEQYF. Written as DNA, the CDR3 is TGCGCCAGCAGCTTGGCCGGACAGGGTTTGGGGACTACGGGGGAGCAGTACTTC.

The rearrangement joins TRBV11-3 to TRBJ2-1, with TRBD2 matching 11 bases. The germline CDR1 and CDR2 sequences are SGHNT and YENEEA. The V segment lost 1 base and the J segment 6 bases; nucleotides outside the gene matches: 11. The CDR3 loop spans 18 amino acids. CDR3 loop: CASSLGGWGTSGLNEQFF. The CDR3 DNA follows: TGTGCCAGCAGCTTAGGAGGTTGGGGGACTAGCGGTCTCAATGAGCAGTTCTTC.

J is TRBJ1-5 and V is TRBV4-1; 9 nucleotides agree with TRBD1. Trimming cost V 0 bases and J 11 bases; bases outside gene matches: 14. The CDR3 sequence is 17 residues long. In germline, CDR1 is MGHRA, CDR2 YSYEKL. Here the CDR3 reads CASSQEVPPGQGLSQHF. CDR3 nucleotide sequence: TGCGCCAGCAGCCAAGAGGTCCCTCCGGGACAGGGTTTGTCCCAGCATTTT.